This TCR beta chain was captured by sequencing in a study of CD8 T cells in ankylosing spondylitis. General study points: Disease-linked clones had a CD8+ phenotype and relatively low frequency in peripheral blood. Characteristic, it appeared, of ankylosing spondylitis blood was a TCR beta motif of eight or nine highly homologous variants. Prior literature has documented some motif variants in synovial fluid and blood from reactive arthritis.

This clonotype was detected a few times. As yet, its antigen is unknown. V was trimmed by 4 bases and J by 7 bases, leaving 7 bases between them. The CDR3 runs 11 residues. CDR1 and CDR2 from the germline V gene are ENHRY and SYGVKD. For TCR beta, libraries came from quantitative 5'-RACE with molecular barcodes. TCRdb reanalysed the 5' RACE reads using MiXCR and keeps one entry per CDR3 protein. Of 230,000 or so distinct CDR3 sequences listed, approximately 24% were seen once; the top ten hold 0.5% to 0.65%. This receptor was taken from a male donor with ankylosing spondylitis or in good health (not recorded which). The chain couples TRBV10-3 to TRBJ1-2; D is ambiguous. Sequencing was performed on blood, either unsorted or a sorted T cell fraction (not recorded which). The chain's CDR3 is CAISGDTGYTF. The CDR3 DNA is TGTGCCATCAGTGGCGACACTGGCTACACCTTC.